The rows below give T cell receptor beta chains drawn from one sample of a study of CD8 T cells in Susac syndrome. MiXCR, applied by TCRdb to the immunoSEQ multiplex PCR reads, yields one record per CDR3 protein. The sample yields more than 150,000 distinct CDR3 sequences, 90% to 95% seen once. Sequenced sample: CD4+ T cells from PBMCs. These TCRs come from a human donor with Susac syndrome. Each CDR3 is given with its conserved first and last residue. The order of the fields is J gene, V gene, D gene, clone size, CDR3 protein, CDR3 DNA. The D gene is left open where the match is weak. Clone size is not always given. Where it is, it says once, few, many or a class for expanded clones.

j_gene: TRBJ1-1; v_gene: TRBV29-1; d_gene: .; abundance: .; CDR3aa: CSALDENTEAFF; CDR3nt: TGCAGCGCCTTGGATGAGAACACTGAAGCTTTCTTT
j_gene: TRBJ2-6; v_gene: TRBV9; d_gene: .; abundance: .; CDR3aa: CASSNERPGANVLTF; CDR3nt: TGTGCCAGCAGCAACGAAAGGCCTGGGGCCAACGTCCTGACTTTC
j_gene: TRBJ1-2; v_gene: TRBV5-1; d_gene: TRBD1; abundance: .; CDR3aa: CASSSSGTAYGYTF; CDR3nt: TGCGCCAGCAGCTCGTCCGGGACAGCCTATGGCTACACCTTC
j_gene: TRBJ1-3; v_gene: TRBV6-5; d_gene: .; abundance: once; CDR3aa: CASSTGSSGNTIYF; CDR3nt: TGTGCCAGCAGTACAGGCTCCTCTGGAAACACCATATATTTT
j_gene: TRBJ1-3; v_gene: TRBV7-2; d_gene: .; abundance: .; CDR3aa: CASSPGNTIYF; CDR3nt: TGTGCCAGCAGCCCAGGAAACACCATATATTTT
j_gene: TRBJ2-1; v_gene: TRBV7-9; d_gene: TRBD1; abundance: .; CDR3aa: CASSDKGQDQREQFF; CDR3nt: TGTGCCAGCAGCGACAAGGGACAGGACCAGCGGGAGCAGTTCTTC
j_gene: TRBJ1-2; v_gene: TRBV12-3/TRBV12-4; d_gene: .; abundance: .; CDR3aa: CASGDRSYGYTF; CDR3nt: TGTGCCAGCGGAGACAGGAGCTATGGCTACACCTTC
j_gene: TRBJ1-2; v_gene: TRBV29-1; d_gene: .; abundance: .; CDR3aa: CSVEVYGGRGDYGYTF; CDR3nt: TGCAGCGTTGAAGTCTACGGGGGGCGTGGGGACTATGGCTACACCTTC
j_gene: TRBJ2-2; v_gene: TRBV7-3; d_gene: .; abundance: once; CDR3aa: CASGLWTGELFF; CDR3nt: TGTGCCAGCGGGCTTTGGACCGGGGAGCTGTTTTTT
j_gene: TRBJ1-2; v_gene: TRBV7-2; d_gene: .; abundance: .; CDR3aa: CASSLGSGNGYTF; CDR3nt: TGTGCCAGCAGCTTAGGGTCGGGAAATGGCTACACCTTC
j_gene: TRBJ1-5; v_gene: TRBV20-1; d_gene: .; abundance: .; CDR3aa: CSASDRVQPQHF; CDR3nt: TGCAGTGCTAGCGACAGAGTACAGCCCCAGCATTTT
j_gene: TRBJ2-5; v_gene: TRBV20-1; d_gene: TRBD1; abundance: .; CDR3aa: CSAPRTGQETQYF; CDR3nt: TGCAGTGCTCCTAGGACAGGACAAGAGACCCAGTACTTC
j_gene: TRBJ1-2; v_gene: TRBV29-1; d_gene: TRBD1; abundance: .; CDR3aa: CSVERDREGYGYTF; CDR3nt: TGCAGCGTTGAAAGGGACAGGGAGGGGTATGGCTACACCTTC
j_gene: TRBJ2-7; v_gene: TRBV3-1; d_gene: .; abundance: .; CDR3aa: CASSPASLRVPYEQYF; CDR3nt: TGTGCCAGCAGCCCAGCAAGCCTCCGGGTCCCCTACGAGCAGTACTTC
j_gene: TRBJ2-7; v_gene: TRBV14; d_gene: .; abundance: .; CDR3aa: CASSLWAGSSYEQYF; CDR3nt: TGTGCCAGCAGCCTCTGGGCAGGGAGCTCCTACGAGCAGTACTTC
j_gene: TRBJ2-5; v_gene: TRBV20-1; d_gene: .; abundance: once; CDR3aa: CSAVGDGETQYF; CDR3nt: TGCAGTGCTGTAGGGGATGGTGAGACCCAGTACTTC
j_gene: TRBJ1-5; v_gene: TRBV12-3/TRBV12-4; d_gene: .; abundance: .; CDR3aa: CASRGREGQPQHF; CDR3nt: TGTGCCAGCAGGGGGAGGGAAGGACAGCCCCAGCATTTT
j_gene: TRBJ2-1; v_gene: TRBV21-1; d_gene: .; abundance: .; CDR3aa: CASPGDRVMNEQFF; CDR3nt: TGTGCCAGCCCTGGGGACAGGGTAATGAATGAGCAGTTCTTC
j_gene: TRBJ2-3; v_gene: TRBV20-1; d_gene: TRBD1; abundance: .; CDR3aa: CSARPGQGPSRVTQYF; CDR3nt: TGCAGTGCTAGACCGGGACAGGGCCCATCTCGGGTAACGCAGTATTTT
j_gene: TRBJ2-1; v_gene: TRBV29-1; d_gene: TRBD2; abundance: .; CDR3aa: CSYRRASGADNEQFF; CDR3nt: TGCAGCTATCGAAGGGCTAGCGGGGCGGACAATGAGCAGTTCTTC
j_gene: TRBJ1-1; v_gene: TRBV5-1; d_gene: TRBD1; abundance: .; CDR3aa: CASSLQGASNTEAFF; CDR3nt: TGCGCCAGCAGCTTGCAGGGGGCTTCGAACACTGAAGCTTTCTTT
j_gene: TRBJ1-5; v_gene: TRBV28; d_gene: .; abundance: .; CDR3aa: CASSWALSNQPQHF; CDR3nt: TGTGCCAGCAGTTGGGCCCTTAGCAATCAGCCCCAGCATTTT
j_gene: TRBJ2-1; v_gene: TRBV9; d_gene: .; abundance: .; CDR3aa: CASSVSPYYEQFF; CDR3nt: TGTGCCAGCAGCGTGTCCCCCTACTATGAGCAGTTCTTC
j_gene: TRBJ2-3; v_gene: TRBV29-1; d_gene: TRBD2; abundance: .; CDR3aa: CSAKSGGFTDTQYF; CDR3nt: TGCAGCGCAAAAAGCGGGGGGTTCACAGATACGCAGTATTTT
j_gene: TRBJ1-2; v_gene: TRBV29-1; d_gene: TRBD1; abundance: .; CDR3aa: CSAGQGNYGYTF; CDR3nt: TGCAGCGCAGGACAGGGGAACTATGGCTACACCTTC
j_gene: TRBJ2-1; v_gene: TRBV3-1; d_gene: .; abundance: few; CDR3aa: CASTTLNEQFF; CDR3nt: TGTGCCTCTACTACCCTGAATGAGCAGTTCTTC
j_gene: TRBJ2-1; v_gene: TRBV19; d_gene: .; abundance: few; CDR3aa: CASSPPRNEQFF; CDR3nt: TGTGCCAGTAGTCCCCCCCGCAATGAGCAGTTCTTC
j_gene: TRBJ1-6; v_gene: TRBV15; d_gene: TRBD1; abundance: .; CDR3aa: CATSRLTGGISPLHF; CDR3nt: TGTGCCACCAGCAGGCTAACAGGGGGCATTTCACCCCTCCACTTT
j_gene: TRBJ1-6; v_gene: TRBV7-8; d_gene: TRBD1; abundance: .; CDR3aa: CASSLGTALNSPLHF; CDR3nt: TGTGCCAGCAGCCTGGGGACAGCCCTTAATTCACCCCTCCACTTT
j_gene: TRBJ1-2; v_gene: TRBV7-9; d_gene: TRBD1; abundance: .; CDR3aa: CASSLVGTVRYGYTF; CDR3nt: TGTGCCAGCAGCTTAGTGGGGACAGTCCGATATGGCTACACCTTC
j_gene: TRBJ2-1; v_gene: TRBV7-3; d_gene: TRBD1; abundance: once; CDR3aa: CASSLTAGGWGNEQFF; CDR3nt: TGTGCCAGCAGCTTAACCGCAGGGGGCTGGGGCAATGAGCAGTTCTTC
j_gene: TRBJ2-1; v_gene: TRBV20-1; d_gene: .; abundance: .; CDR3aa: CSAAGRRSYNEQFF; CDR3nt: TGCAGTGCTGCAGGGAGAAGGTCCTACAATGAGCAGTTCTTC
j_gene: TRBJ2-6; v_gene: TRBV7-6; d_gene: .; abundance: once; CDR3aa: CASSTTSGANVLTF; CDR3nt: TGTGCCAGCAGCACTACTTCTGGGGCCAACGTCCTGACTTTC
j_gene: TRBJ1-6; v_gene: TRBV12-3/TRBV12-4; d_gene: .; abundance: .; CDR3aa: CASSLSRGFGSPLHF; CDR3nt: TGTGCCAGCAGTTTAAGTCGAGGATTTGGTTCACCCCTCCACTTT
j_gene: TRBJ1-5; v_gene: TRBV6-2/TRBV6-3; d_gene: TRBD1; abundance: once; CDR3aa: CASSPGTGGQPQHF; CDR3nt: TGTGCCAGCAGTCCCGGGACAGGGGGTCAGCCCCAGCATTTT
j_gene: TRBJ2-6; v_gene: TRBV3-1; d_gene: .; abundance: .; CDR3aa: CASSLEGLGANVLTF; CDR3nt: TGTGCCAGCAGCCTTGAGGGCCTTGGGGCCAACGTCCTGACTTTC
j_gene: TRBJ2-1; v_gene: TRBV12-3/TRBV12-4; d_gene: .; abundance: .; CDR3aa: CASSLQGIEQFF; CDR3nt: TGTGCCAGCAGTTTACAGGGGATTGAGCAGTTCTTC
j_gene: TRBJ1-1; v_gene: TRBV5-8; d_gene: .; abundance: medium-sized; CDR3aa: CASSPLGTGLNTEAFF; CDR3nt: TGCGCCAGCAGCCCCCTCGGGACGGGCCTGAACACTGAAGCTTTCTTT
j_gene: TRBJ2-2; v_gene: TRBV19; d_gene: .; abundance: once; CDR3aa: CASMDSPTGELFF; CDR3nt: TGTGCCAGTATGGACAGTCCCACCGGGGAGCTGTTTTTT
j_gene: TRBJ2-1; v_gene: TRBV9; d_gene: .; abundance: .; CDR3aa: CASSVTGDYEQFF; CDR3nt: TGTGCCAGCAGCGTAACAGGGGACTATGAGCAGTTCTTC
j_gene: TRBJ2-1; v_gene: TRBV9; d_gene: .; abundance: .; CDR3aa: CASSVGLPFNNEQFF; CDR3nt: TGTGCCAGCAGCGTAGGGCTACCCTTCAACAATGAGCAGTTCTTC
j_gene: TRBJ2-1; v_gene: TRBV7-9; d_gene: .; abundance: .; CDR3aa: CASGGVVPNEQFF; CDR3nt: TGTGCCAGCGGGGGAGTAGTCCCCAATGAGCAGTTCTTC
j_gene: TRBJ2-1; v_gene: TRBV15; d_gene: TRBD2; abundance: .; CDR3aa: CATGGGYNEQFF; CDR3nt: TGTGCCACCGGCGGGGGGTACAATGAGCAGTTCTTC
j_gene: TRBJ2-4; v_gene: TRBV2; d_gene: .; abundance: .; CDR3aa: CASRSRGGRFNIQYF; CDR3nt: TGTGCCAGCAGATCAAGGGGGGGGCGGTTCAACATTCAGTACTTC
j_gene: TRBJ1-4; v_gene: TRBV7-3; d_gene: TRBD1; abundance: .; CDR3aa: CASSRDRNEKLFF; CDR3nt: TGTGCCAGCAGCCGGGACAGAAATGAAAAACTGTTTTTT
j_gene: TRBJ1-6; v_gene: TRBV29-1; d_gene: .; abundance: .; CDR3aa: CSVPGGDNSPLHF; CDR3nt: TGCAGCGTTCCCGGGGGAGATAATTCACCCCTCCACTTT
j_gene: TRBJ1-5; v_gene: TRBV12-5; d_gene: .; abundance: .; CDR3aa: CASGVSGAGAQHF; CDR3nt: TGTGCTAGTGGTGTGTCCGGGGCCGGGGCCCAGCATTTT
j_gene: TRBJ1-2; v_gene: TRBV3-1; d_gene: .; abundance: .; CDR3aa: CASSQVKYGYTF; CDR3nt: TGTGCCAGCAGCCAAGTAAAGTATGGCTACACCTTC
j_gene: TRBJ1-2; v_gene: TRBV4-3; d_gene: .; abundance: .; CDR3aa: CASSQDGGKPHYGYTF; CDR3nt: TGCGCCAGCAGCCAAGATGGGGGAAAGCCTCACTATGGCTACACCTTC
j_gene: TRBJ2-7; v_gene: TRBV6-5; d_gene: TRBD2; abundance: .; CDR3aa: CASKLAGATYEQYF; CDR3nt: TGTGCCAGCAAACTAGCGGGGGCTACCTACGAGCAGTACTTC
j_gene: TRBJ2-2; v_gene: TRBV29-1; d_gene: .; abundance: .; CDR3aa: CSVVGHRDTGELFF; CDR3nt: TGCAGCGTTGTGGGACACCGGGACACCGGGGAGCTGTTTTTT
j_gene: TRBJ2-4; v_gene: TRBV25-1; d_gene: .; abundance: .; CDR3aa: CASSATGTENIQYF; CDR3nt: TGTGCCAGCAGTGCTACCGGGACGGAGAACATTCAGTACTTC
j_gene: TRBJ1-4; v_gene: TRBV18; d_gene: .; abundance: .; CDR3aa: CASSPQTAIGEKLFF; CDR3nt: TGTGCCAGCTCACCACAAACAGCTATCGGTGAAAAACTGTTTTTT
j_gene: TRBJ1-2; v_gene: TRBV27; d_gene: .; abundance: .; CDR3aa: CASAHGPDGSSGYTF; CDR3nt: TGTGCCAGCGCGCACGGCCCCGACGGTTCCAGTGGCTACACCTTC
j_gene: TRBJ1-2; v_gene: TRBV5-1; d_gene: .; abundance: .; CDR3aa: CASSRPEENYGYTF; CDR3nt: TGCGCCAGCAGCCGTCCCGAGGAGAACTATGGCTACACCTTC